The present T cell receptor beta chain was sequenced within a study of beta chain features in type 1 diabetes. This clone was detected a few times. The CDR3 has 15 amino acids. V was shortened by 5 bases and J by 7 bases, with 15 bases between the two germline ends. Per germline, CDR1 SEHNR and CDR2 FQNEAQ (reference sequence). Isolated RNA was reverse transcribed in full, so expressed TCRB transcripts were sequenced. Using immunoSEQ multiplex PCR, the repertoire was profiled, and TCRdb retains in-frame clones only, with some absent. Here the sample spans 330,000 or so clones, about 20% being singletons.

Source material: naive CD4+ T cells from blood. The chain combines TRBV7-9 with TRBJ1-6; possibly TRBD1 for D (6 bases). The clonotype was recovered from a woman between 18 and 29 years old in good health. The CDR3 here is CASSPTTGRNSPLHF. DNA of the CDR3: TGTGCCAGCAGCCCAACTACAGGGCGGAATTCACCCCTCCACTTT.